This T cell receptor (beta chain) was captured by sequencing in a study of control samples from healthy donors and cancer patients. From germline, CDR1 is SGHRS and CDR2 YFSETQ. The trim removed 4 bases at V and 5 bases at J, leaving 10 bases unmatched. This CDR3 is built from 15 residues. The method was immunoSEQ multiplex PCR; TCRdb's version includes in-frame clones alone and lacks a portion of them. The table lists some 94,000 clones, 86% of them singletons, with over 1% in the top ten. The sequence was collected from a woman aged 50 to 60 in good health. The chain joins TRBV5-1 to TRBJ2-3, with 7 positions matching TRBD1. Sequences were obtained from blood. The DNA of the CDR3 is TGCGCCAGCAGCAGATTAGGGGGCCGTGAAGATACGCAGTATTTT. Translation: CASSRLGGREDTQYF.